What follows are 10 T cell receptor beta chains derived from one specimen sequenced in a study of graft-versus-host responses after intestinal transplantation. The assay was immunoSEQ multiplex PCR, and TCRdb's table has in-frame clones only and misses some. There are around 77,000 clones in the sample; 90% to 95% occur only once, and less than 0.55% lies in the top ten. Antigens of these TCRs are unknown. The sequencing here drew on unstimulated CD8+ T cells sorted from spleen or lymph node cells, taken before intestinal transplant. Every receptor here comes from a human donor who received an intestinal transplant.

This chain connects TRBV6-1 to TRBJ2-1; D tentatively fits TRBD1 or TRBD2 (5 bases each). Germline assignment: CDR1 MNHNS and CDR2 SASEGT. V lost 6 bases and J 0 bases, leaving 9 bases between the germline ends. This CDR3 comprises 14 residues. This chain's CDR3 is CASRGTTSYNEQFF. CDR3 bases: TGTGCCAGCAGAGGGACCACCTCCTACAATGAGCAGTTCTTC.

The chain employs TRBV2 and TRBJ2-7, with 11 bases identical to TRBD2. Per the germline V gene, CDR1 is SNHLY and CDR2 is FYNNEI. V shed 4 bases, J shed 1 base, and the junction held 6 bases outside the gene matches. This CDR3 is built from 16 residues. CDR3 coding DNA: TGTGCCAGCAGTGCATTAGCGGGAGGGCCTTCCTACGAGCAGTACTTC. This translates into CASSALAGGPSYEQYF.

V usage is TRBV6-6 and J usage is TRBJ2-3, with 8 bases matching TRBD2. Germline values: CDR1 MNHNY, CDR2 SVGAGI (reference sequence). J lost 4 bases, V lost 5 bases, and 8 bases had no gene match. CDR3 length equals 15 residues. In DNA, the CDR3 is TGTGCCAGCAGTCCAAGCGGGAGAGGCGCAGATACGCAGTATTTT. Encoded protein: CASSPSGRGADTQYF.

The chain is built from TRBV5-1 and TRBJ1-1; 7 nucleotides align to TRBD1. The CDR3 has 13 residues. The germline V gene has CDR1 SGHRS and CDR2 YFSETQ. Losses at the gene ends were 5 bases for V and 3 bases for J; bases not matched to a gene: 4. This CDR3 is CASSLGGDTEAFF. CDR3 in DNA: TGCGCCAGCAGTTTAGGGGGCGACACTGAAGCTTTCTTT.

This chain joins TRBV7-7 and TRBJ2-2; D is unresolved. The CDR3 loop spans 12 amino acids. Deletions cut 8 bases from V and 2 bases from J, with 6 bases between. The V gene's germline CDR1 is SSHAT and CDR2 FNYEAQ (reference sequence). CDR3 nucleotide sequence: TGTGCCAGCTCCGAAAACACCGGGGAGCTGTTTTTT. Translation: CASSENTGELFF. Supplemented by reference TRBV7-7 and TRBJ2-2, the full variable domain reads GAGVSQSPRYKVTKRGQDVTLRCDPISSHATLYWYQQALGQGPEFLTYFNYEAQPDKSGLPSDRFSAERPEGSISTLTIQRTEQRDSAMYRCASSENTGELFFGEGSRLTVL.

The chain employs TRBV19 and TRBJ1-4, with D perhaps matching TRBD1 (5 bases). Looked up from germline, CDR1 is LNHDA and CDR2 is SQIVND (reference sequence). The CDR3 covers 16 residues. With 3 bases removed from V and 3 bases from J, the gap between germline ends came to 14 bases. The CDR3 DNA reads as TGTGCCAGTAGTATGGAGGGGCTTTCGGCTAATGAAAAACTGTTTTTT. Its protein product is CASSMEGLSANEKLFF.

V gene TRBV28 combines with J gene TRBJ2-7, with TRBD2 matching over 10 bases. Trimming cost V 5 bases and J 4 bases; bases outside gene matches: 8. This CDR3 is built from 15 residues. CDR1 and CDR2 (germline): MDHEN, SYDVKM. In DNA form, the CDR3 reads TGTGCCAGCAGTCTCGGACTAGCGGCGAGGTACGAGCAGTACTTC. It yields the protein CASSLGLAARYEQYF.

The chain combines TRBV5-5 with TRBJ2-7; D gene unclear. V dropped 4 bases and J dropped 12 bases, with 11 bases sitting between them. The CDR3 runs to 10 residues. CDR1 SGHKS and CDR2 YYEKEE come from the germline V gene (reference sequence). CDR3 DNA: TGTGCCAGCAGCGGTATGGGTCTGTACTTC. It is translated as CASSGMGLYF.

This clone appeared a few times. V usage is TRBV6-1 and J usage is TRBJ2-1; no reliable D call. This CDR3 comprises 14 residues. Per the germline V gene, CDR1 is MNHNS and CDR2 is SASEGT. V shed 7 bases and J shed 0 bases, with 10 bases lying between them. For the CDR3, the DNA is TGTGCCAGCACCATGTTCGCCTCCTACAATGAGCAGTTCTTC. Translating it yields CASTMFASYNEQFF.

The chain carries TRBV7-9 and TRBJ2-1; 8 nucleotides align to TRBD2. Per germline, CDR1 SEHNR and CDR2 FQNEAQ (reference sequence). With V trimmed by 1 base and J by 6 bases, 8 bases remained unmatched. CDR3 length equals 16 residues. CDR3 protein: CASSLVSSGSRNEQFF. In DNA, the CDR3 is TGTGCCAGCAGCTTAGTCTCCAGCGGGAGTCGCAATGAGCAGTTCTTC.